This T cell receptor (beta chain) was identified in a study of monozygotic twins with cystic fibrosis (dated by TCRdb to the early 2020s). Notes on the research overall: Barcoded libraries were prepared with roughly 14 PCR cycles from three micrograms of fragmented DNA. To gauge how much genetics shapes V and J gene usage, the researchers compared TCR beta repertoires both within and across 16 monozygotic twin pairs who have cystic fibrosis. The cohort comprised ten female and six male twin pairs aged about 2.0 to 40 years, median approximately 10 years, mostly children and adolescents. Twins were ranked among over a thousand cohort participants for weight-for-height and FEVPerc (FEV1 disease centile) on the day of blood sampling. Data for three of the twin pairs had been reported previously in another context. General findings and caveats noted by the study authors: Simpson clonality tended to be low (median around 0.0088), which suggests a naive-dominated repertoire, although clonality was higher in the most severely affected patients. Nucleotide-identical clonotype sharing was significantly higher within monozygotic CF twin pairs than between unrelated CF individuals (P = 0.000026, Mann-Whitney). The cohort was small, and the number of shared CDR3s showed no association with age, concordance or disease severity. In 13 of 16 pairs, V gene usage most closely resembled the co-twin's, and the same held for J usage in 8 of 16 pairs, a pattern suggesting genetic constraints.

Points on this clone: There is no known antigen for this receptor. Base qualities are not recorded, but no much larger clone differs from it by a single base.

TCR beta CDR3 regions were amplified by multiplex PCR using the immunoSEQ immune profiling system, following the manufacturer's instructions. An Illumina NextSeq system was used to carry out the sequencing. The study's processing was this. Sequence data were processed on the immunoSEQ Analyzer platform, and clonality was calculated as the square root of Simpson's index of productive rearrangements. Similarity in V and J usage was quantified by Jensen-Shannon distance, and CDR3 generation probabilities were calculated with OLGA. The immuneACCESS database (August 2020) and VDJdb (December 2020) were searched for shared CDR3 sequences. TCRdb provides this immuneACCESS table in a form limited to in-frame rearrangements. Some clones are lacking; in checked studies, under half of them reflect an unresolved V gene, and why the rest are absent is not known. V and J calls and clone size are given by that table; D and trimming were obtained from the DNA. The sample table lists about 14,000 clones, nearly 99% of them with a count of one. Of the sample, around 0.41% is held by the ten largest clones.

The twin pairs came from the European Cystic Fibrosis Twin and Sibling Study Cohort, a cohort that recruited patients from approximately 160 CF clinics across 14 European countries. Zygosity and CFTR genotype were verified in-house, and zygosity was tested by multiplex PCR of nine short tandem repeat loci. Peripheral blood was sampled from each twin, and clinical parameters were recorded on the day of blood sampling. Genomic DNA was isolated from peripheral blood cells with phenol/chloroform and kept in TE buffer at 4 degrees C. Counted from cysteine to phenylalanine, this CDR3 has 13 amino acids. This entry keeps only the CDR3 DNA: 39 bases, framed from base 1. V loses 0 bases, J loses 8 bases, and the germline ends lie 11 bases apart. The germline V gene yields SGHDT for CDR1 and YYEEEE for CDR2.

The sequence came from a girl aged 2 to 10 with cystic fibrosis. The V gene is TRBV5-6 and the J gene is TRBJ1-2; no D gene is confidently identified. The sample consisted of blood. This receptor carries the CDR3 CASSLDALSGYTF. The nucleotides are TGTGCCAGCAGCTTGGACGCCCTGTCAGGCTACACCTTC.